The rows below give T cell receptor beta chains drawn from one sample of a study of blood T cell repertoires in COVID-19. The table came from immunoSEQ multiplex PCR; TCRdb's copy has only in-frame clones and leaves some out. The top ten hold about 5% of the sample, which has 290,000 or so clones, about four fifths seen once. Sequenced sample: PBMCs or T cells enriched from blood (not recorded which). Receptor source: a man aged 35 to 55 who had been exposed to COVID-19. CDR3s include the opening cysteine and the closing phenylalanine or tryptophan. Fields, in order: V gene, D gene, J gene, clone size, CDR3 DNA, CDR3 protein. A D gene is named only where the DNA matches it firmly. Only part of the rows carry a size: once, few, many, or a class if the clone is expanded.

>TRBV30|.|TRBJ2-1|.
TGTGCCTGGAGTTTGGCGGGACCTTTTGAGCAGTTCTTC
CAWSLAGPFEQFF
>TRBV5-4|.|TRBJ2-1|few
TGTGCCAGCAGCCGGGCCGTGGGTCGGGGATACAATGAGCAGTTCTTC
CASSRAVGRGYNEQFF
>TRBV19|.|TRBJ2-7|.
TGTGCCAGTGCGAGCCCCACCCCGCCTGAACAGGATGTCTACGAGCAGTACTTC
CASASPTPPEQDVYEQYF
>TRBV29-1|.|TRBJ2-7|.
TGCAGCGTTGAAGACACTTCCTACGAGCAGTACTTC
CSVEDTSYEQYF
>TRBV29-1|.|TRBJ1-1|once
TGCAGCGTCCGGGACAAGAACACTGAAGCTTTCTTT
CSVRDKNTEAFF
>TRBV4-1|.|TRBJ1-2|.
TGCGCCAGCAGCCAAGCCGGGCGGGGCGGCTATGGCTACACCTTC
CASSQAGRGGYGYTF
>TRBV5-4|.|TRBJ1-6|.
TGTGCCAGCAACCAAGGGGGTGGCTATAATTCACCCCTCCACTTT
CASNQGGGYNSPLHF
>TRBV7-2|.|TRBJ1-1|.
TGTGCCAGCAACTTGGGCAGGGAAGCTTTCTTT
CASNLGREAFF
>TRBV29-1|TRBD2|TRBJ2-5|.
TGCAGCGTGGCACCTAGCGGGAGAACAGGAGAGACCCAGTACTTC
CSVAPSGRTGETQYF
>TRBV10-2|TRBD1|TRBJ1-1|.
TGCGCCAGCAGCCCGACAGGGGAGAACACTGAAGCTTTCTTT
CASSPTGENTEAFF
>TRBV6-2/TRBV6-3|TRBD1|TRBJ1-2|.
TGTGCCAGCAGTTACAGGGGGCGATCGTACTATGGCTACACCTTC
CASSYRGRSYYGYTF
>TRBV20-1|.|TRBJ1-1|.
TGCAGTGCCAGGACAGCCTATGAAGCTTTCTTT
CSARTAYEAFF
>TRBV5-8|TRBD1|TRBJ1-5|once
TGTGCCAGCAGCCCCGACAGGGGTGGGACCAATCAGCCCCAGCATTTT
CASSPDRGGTNQPQHF
>TRBV5-5|.|TRBJ2-2|.
TGTGCCAGCAGCCCAGGGACAAAGATCACCGGGGAGCTGTTTTTT
CASSPGTKITGELFF
>TRBV25-1|.|TRBJ2-3|once
TGTGCCAGCAGTGACAGGGGAGTAGTTGGAGATACGCAGTATTTT
CASSDRGVVGDTQYF
>TRBV7-3|TRBD2|TRBJ2-3|.
TGTGCCAGCAGCCCACGGGGGGCTAGCGGGAGGTATACGCAGTATTTT
CASSPRGASGRYTQYF
>TRBV10-3|TRBD2|TRBJ2-1|.
TGTGCCACAACTAGCGGGAGTAGCCGGAATGAGCAGTTCTTC
CATTSGSSRNEQFF
>TRBV30|.|TRBJ2-7|.
TGTGCCTGGAGTGTCGGACAGGGACTAACCTACGAGCAGTACTTC
CAWSVGQGLTYEQYF
>TRBV13|.|TRBJ2-2|.
TGTGCCAGCAGCTCTCAACGTCGACTGAACACCGGGGAGCTGTTTTTT
CASSSQRRLNTGELFF
>TRBV11-2|TRBD2|TRBJ2-5|.
TGTGCCAGCAGCTTCGGAGCGGGAGAGAGCGGGACCCAGTACTTC
CASSFGAGESGTQYF
>TRBV7-2|TRBD1|TRBJ1-3|.
TGTGCCAGCAGCCCCCGACAGGGTGGGCCTGGAAACACCATATATTTT
CASSPRQGGPGNTIYF
>TRBV5-1|.|TRBJ2-1|.
TGCGCCAGCAGCTGGGGGGACTACAATGAGCAGTTCTTC
CASSWGDYNEQFF
>TRBV2|.|TRBJ1-5|.
TGTGCCAGCAGTGGTCGGGAGGGGGGAATGCAGCCCCAGCATTTT
CASSGREGGMQPQHF
>TRBV12-3/TRBV12-4|.|TRBJ1-6|.
TGTGCCAGTACGAGAAAATATAATTCACCCCTCCACTTT
CASTRKYNSPLHF
>TRBV5-4|.|TRBJ2-7|.
TGTGCCAGCAGCCGCCTCGGGACTGATGACTACGAGCAGTACTTC
CASSRLGTDDYEQYF
>TRBV2|.|TRBJ2-1|.
TGTGCCAGCAGTGACTCCCCCCTCGTAGAGCAGTTCTTC
CASSDSPLVEQFF
>TRBV5-1|.|TRBJ1-4|once
TGCGCCAGCAGTGTCGGGAGTAGGGCAACTAATGAAAAACTGTTTTTT
CASSVGSRATNEKLFF
>TRBV5-4|TRBD1|TRBJ2-1|.
TGTGCCAGCAGCTTGGCCGGGACAGGATACAACAATGAGCAGTTCTTC
CASSLAGTGYNNEQFF
>TRBV27|TRBD2|TRBJ2-7|.
TGTGCCAGCAGTTTGGACCGGGGGGGGTTCTACGAGCAGTACTTC
CASSLDRGGFYEQYF
>TRBV21-1|.|TRBJ2-2|.
TGTGCCAGCAGCTTGCAGACTAGCGGGAAAATGGCCGGGGAGCTGTTTTTT
CASSLQTSGKMAGELFF
>TRBV18|TRBD1|TRBJ2-2|.
TGTGCCAGCTCACCAACAGGGGGCCAGAACACCGGGGAGCTGTTTTTT
CASSPTGGQNTGELFF
>TRBV30|.|TRBJ1-5|.
TGTGCCTGGAGCCCATTGGCAGGGGATCAGCCCCAGCATTTT
CAWSPLAGDQPQHF
>TRBV7-7|.|TRBJ2-1|.
TGTGCTAGCAGCCCCACAGGGCCCTCTGGAAATGAGCAGTTCTTC
CASSPTGPSGNEQFF
>TRBV7-9|TRBD1|TRBJ1-1|.
TGTGCCAGCAGCCTTGGGACAGGGAGGACTTTCTTT
CASSLGTGRTFF
>TRBV2|TRBD2|TRBJ2-7|.
TGTGCCAGCAGGCTCCGTAGCGGGAGCTCCTACGAGCAGTACTTC
CASRLRSGSSYEQYF
>TRBV3-1/TRBV3-2|TRBD1|TRBJ1-5|.
TGTGCCAGCAGCCCCCAAGGGACAGTCAATCAGCCCCAGCATTTT
CASSPQGTVNQPQHF
>TRBV7-3|TRBD1|TRBJ1-1|.
TGTGCCAGCAGTTCGGACAGGGTTCAAGCTTTCTTT
CASSSDRVQAFF
>TRBV10-1|TRBD2|TRBJ2-3|.
TGCGCCAGCAGTGATGGAGCTAGCGGGAGTACAGATACGCAGTATTTT
CASSDGASGSTDTQYF
>TRBV5-1|.|TRBJ2-5|.
TGCGCCAGCAGCTTGAATGAGGGTCAAGAGACCCAGTACTTC
CASSLNEGQETQYF
>TRBV21-1|.|TRBJ2-1|.
TGTGCCAGCAGCTCCACATCCCCACTAGCGGATCTAAGTCATGAGCAGTTCTTC
CASSSTSPLADLSHEQFF
>TRBV4-1|.|TRBJ1-2|.
TGCGCCAGCAGCCAAGACCGGGGAACCTATGGCTACACCTTC
CASSQDRGTYGYTF
>TRBV6-5|TRBD1|TRBJ2-1|once
TGTGCCAGCAGGAGAACAGGGGGCCGATACAATGAGCAGTTCTTC
CASRRTGGRYNEQFF
>TRBV7-3|TRBD2|TRBJ2-1|.
TGTGCCAGCAGCTTAACAAAAGGGACTAGCAGGGCCGACAATGAGCAGTTCTTC
CASSLTKGTSRADNEQFF
>TRBV10-3|.|TRBJ2-7|once
TGTGCCATCAGTGAGTCCGGGGTACGGGACGAGCAGTACTTC
CAISESGVRDEQYF
>TRBV18|.|TRBJ2-3|.
TGTGCCAGCTCACCAGAGGAGTTATACACAGATACGCAGTATTTT
CASSPEELYTDTQYF
>TRBV9|TRBD2|TRBJ2-1|.
TGTGCCAGCAGCTTAAGGACTAGTGGGGGATTTGGGCAGTTCTTC
CASSLRTSGGFGQFF
>TRBV28|.|TRBJ1-1|.
TGTGCCAGCAGTACCCCCACGGGGGCTTTCTTT
CASSTPTGAFF
>TRBV5-4|.|TRBJ2-2|.
TGTGCCAGCAGCCTACTAAGGGGGGGGGAGCTGTTTTTT
CASSLLRGGELFF
>TRBV27|TRBD2|TRBJ2-1|once
TGTGCCAGCAGTTTATCGAGACTAGCGGTTTTAGAGAATGAGCAGTTCTTC
CASSLSRLAVLENEQFF
>TRBV3-1/TRBV3-2|TRBD1|TRBJ1-1|.
TGTGCCAGCTCTCCAGGGGGACTCGGCAACACTGAAGCTTTCTTT
CASSPGGLGNTEAFF
>TRBV7-8|TRBD2|TRBJ2-2|.
TGTGCCAGCAGCCCATGGGGGGGGAACACCGGGGAGCTGTTTTTT
CASSPWGGNTGELFF
>TRBV4-1|.|TRBJ2-1|.
TGCGCCAGCAGCCAAGAAGGGAGCGGTTACTCCTACAATGAGCAGTTCTTC
CASSQEGSGYSYNEQFF
>TRBV5-1|.|TRBJ2-3|.
TGCGCCAGCAGCCTAGAACTATTCACAGATACGCAGTATTTT
CASSLELFTDTQYF
>TRBV7-2|TRBD2|TRBJ2-3|.
TGTGCCAGCAGCTTCCTAGCGGTACGAGATACGCAGTATTTT
CASSFLAVRDTQYF